The 17 T cell receptor beta chains below all came from one sample that was sequenced in a study of T cell changes during pregnancy in multiple sclerosis (dated by TCRdb to between 2018 and 2021). Libraries were prepared through the immunoSEQ multiplex PCR assay. The table was pulled from immuneACCESS by TCRdb, which kept in-frame rearrangements only. Such tables lose some clones; where checked, under half of the loss comes from unresolved V genes, and the rest has no known cause. The sample table holds 52,000 or so clones, of which 80% to 90% were seen once. Over 0.45% of the sample is held by the ten biggest clonotypes. The sequencing used CD4+ T cells from peripheral blood mononuclear cells, collected in the first trimester of pregnancy. Receptors were obtained from a female donor with multiple sclerosis, enrolled in a pregnancy study.

This chain connects TRBV10-3 to TRBJ1-2, with TRBD1 as a possible D gene (5 bases). With 2 bases removed from V and 4 bases from J, the gap between germline ends came to 8 bases. CDR1 and CDR2 from the germline V gene are ENHRY and SYGVKD. The CDR3 spans 13 residues. The CDR3 DNA sequence: TGTGCCATCAGTGAGGGCAGGGCCTATGGCTACACCTTC. Translation gives CAISEGRAYGYTF.

The chain recombines TRBV27 with TRBJ1-5, with D unclear. This CDR3 contains 15 residues. Trimming left V 0 bases short and J 7 bases short, with 13 bases between. Germline V CDR1 and CDR2: MNHEY, SMNVEV (reference sequence). CDR3 sequence: CASSLSILQEQPQHF. The DNA for the CDR3 is TGTGCCAGCAGTTTATCGATCCTGCAGGAACAGCCCCAGCATTTT.

This chain links TRBV5-4 with TRBJ2-7; 7 bases match TRBD1. This CDR3 comprises 14 residues. V lost 5 bases and J lost 0; bases outside the gene matches: 5. CDR1 is SGHNT and CDR2 is YYREEE in the germline V gene (reference sequence). CDR3 DNA sequence: TGTGCCAGCAGAAATGGACAGGCCTCCTACGAGCAGTACTTC. Translated: CASRNGQASYEQYF.

The chain has TRBV29-1 and TRBJ1-1, with D tentatively TRBD1 (5 bases). CDR3 length: 13 amino acids. V gave up 3 bases and J gave up 0 bases, with 8 bases separating them. Germline V gene data show CDR1 as SQVTM and CDR2 as ANQGSEA. DNA of the CDR3: TGCAGCGTTGATCACAGGATGAACACTGAAGCTTTCTTT. Amino acid sequence: CSVDHRMNTEAFF.

This sequence joins TRBV19 and TRBJ1-1; 7 bases fit TRBD1. The ends lost 1 base at V and 10 bases at J; junction bases unmatched: 12. The CDR3 covers 15 residues. CDR1 is LNHDA and CDR2 is SQIVND in the germline V gene (reference sequence). The CDR3 region is CASSIAGDRPKGAFF. In nucleotides, the CDR3 is TGTGCCAGTAGTATAGCGGGGGACAGACCGAAGGGAGCTTTCTTT.

The CDR3 DNA is TGTGCCAGCGGATGGCAGGGTGATCAGCCCCAGCATTTT. This encodes CASGWQGDQPQHF. The J gene is TRBJ1-5, the V gene TRBV2, with D tentatively TRBD1 (5 bases). V was trimmed by 8 bases and J by 5 bases, leaving 13 bases between them. The CDR3 has 13 amino acids. Germline V gene data show CDR1 as SNHLY and CDR2 as FYNNEI.

The V gene is TRBV18, the J gene TRBJ1-4, with D tentatively TRBD1 (6 bases). V shed 0 bases and J shed 4 bases, with 18 bases lying between them. Per germline, CDR1 KGHSH and CDR2 LQKENI. This CDR3 has 18 residues. CDR3 residues: CASSPPGGTGGDNEKLFF. Written as DNA, the CDR3 is TGTGCCAGCTCACCACCGGGTGGAACGGGGGGCGATAATGAAAAACTGTTTTTT.

V usage is TRBV5-6 and J usage is TRBJ1-2; TRBD1 matches 7 bases. The germline V gene has CDR1 SGHDT and CDR2 YYEEEE. The CDR3 loop spans 15 amino acids. Trimming removed 1 base from V and 4 bases from J; junction bases left unmatched: 7. This chain's CDR3 is CASSLPGQEGYGYTF. CDR3 coding DNA: TGTGCCAGCAGCTTGCCTGGACAGGAGGGCTATGGCTACACCTTC.

This clone was observed a single time. CDR3 protein: CASSAQGASGELFF. The CDR3 nucleotides read TGTGCCAGCAGCGCACAGGGGGCATCGGGGGAGCTGTTTTTT. V usage is TRBV7-3 and J usage is TRBJ2-2; 9 bases align to TRBD1. Germline-derived CDR1 and CDR2 are SGHTA and FQGTGA. The CDR3 has 14 amino acids. Germline trimming cut 5 bases from V and 8 bases from J; bases unmatched to any gene: 6.

This chain uses TRBV5-6 with TRBJ2-3, with D perhaps TRBD2 (6 bases). V lost 5 bases and J 2 bases, leaving 18 bases between the germline ends. CDR3 length: 16 amino acids. Per germline, CDR1 SGHDT and CDR2 YYEEEE. The CDR3 DNA reads as TGTGCCAGCAGGGGAACTAGCAGGCGGGACACAGATACGCAGTATTTT. Its translation is CASRGTSRRDTDTQYF.

The V gene is TRBV28, the J gene TRBJ1-2; weak D call: TRBD1 (5 bases). Per the germline V gene, CDR1 is MDHEN and CDR2 is SYDVKM. The length of the CDR3 is 17 residues. The V end lost 10 bases, the J end lost 0 bases, and 24 bases lay between the germline ends. The CDR3 DNA is TGTGCCACCCTCTATCCGGGGGGGTGGGTGACTAACTATGGCTACACCTTC. It encodes CATLYPGGWVTNYGYTF.

This clone was seen a single time. This chain uses TRBV19 with TRBJ2-3; D remains unclear. The CDR3 has 13 amino acids. Trimming shortened V by 3 bases and J by 2 bases, and 6 bases separated the two germline ends. Germline V gene sequence: CDR1 LNHDA, CDR2 SQIVND (reference sequence). Here the CDR3 reads CASSMQATDTQYF. CDR3 sequence (DNA): TGTGCCAGTAGTATGCAGGCCACAGATACGCAGTATTTT. Filled out from reference TRBV19 and TRBJ2-3, the complete variable domain reads DGGITQSPKYLFRKEGQNVTLSCEQNLNHDAMYWYRQDPGQGLRLIYYSQIVNDFQKGDIAEGYSVSREKKESFPLTVTSAQKNPTAFYLCASSMQATDTQYFGPGTRLTVL.

The chain combines TRBV5-1 with TRBJ2-3; D may be TRBD2 (5 bases). The V and J ends lost 0 bases and 0 bases respectively, with 8 bases between them. The CDR3 extends over 15 amino acids. Per germline, CDR1 SGHRS and CDR2 YFSETQ. The chain's CDR3 is CASSLEVASTDTQYF. Here the CDR3 DNA reads TGCGCCAGCAGCTTGGAGGTAGCGAGCACAGATACGCAGTATTTT.

The chain couples TRBV4-3 to TRBJ1-2; D call uncertain. The CDR3 sequence is 14 residues long. Per germline, CDR1 LGHNA and CDR2 YSLEER. V was pared by 4 bases and J by 2 bases, with 11 bases between. The CDR3 DNA follows: TGCGCCAGCAGCCCTGGGGAGTGGAACTATGGCTACACCTTC. Translating it yields CASSPGEWNYGYTF.

The chain employs TRBV28 and TRBJ2-2; D not certain. Germline-derived CDR1 and CDR2 are MDHEN and SYDVKM. The V and J ends lost 1 base and 4 bases respectively, with 7 bases between them. This CDR3 has 14 residues. The CDR3 DNA is TGTGCCAGCAGTTTATCCCCCTTCACCGGGGAGCTGTTTTTT. Translation: CASSLSPFTGELFF.

The chain recombines TRBV5-5 with TRBJ2-5; 8 positions agree with TRBD2. The germline V gene has CDR1 SGHKS and CDR2 YYEKEE (reference sequence). The CDR3 is made up of 13 amino acids. J gave up 5 bases and V 4 bases, and 4 bases lay outside the gene matches. The CDR3 DNA reads TGTGCCAGCAGCCCAAGCGGGGGTGAGACCCAGTACTTC. This gives the protein CASSPSGGETQYF.

The chain is built from TRBV9 and TRBJ2-7; D might be TRBD1 (6 bases). Germline V lookup: CDR1 SGDLS, CDR2 YYNGEE. The CDR3 is made up of 14 amino acids. Trimming pared 3 bases from V and 0 bases from J, leaving 10 bases between. CDR3 region: CASSAGQYSYEQYF. In nucleotides, the CDR3 is TGTGCCAGCAGCGCCGGACAGTACTCCTACGAGCAGTACTTC.